A selection of T cell receptor beta chains follows, all from one sample in a study of blood T cell repertoires in COVID-19. Data came from immunoSEQ multiplex PCR; TCRdb stores just in-frame clones and leaves some out. Seen here are fewer than 150,000 clones, about 83% observed once, and the top ten hold 3.5% to 5.5%. Sequencing was done on a sample of peripheral blood. The receptors originated from a woman aged 40 to 55 with acute or convalescent COVID-19. Each CDR3 is given with its conserved first and last residue. D genes are given only for firm matches. The size entry is marked missing in some rows and otherwise reads once, few, many or a size class.

j_gene	abundance	d_gene	v_gene	CDR3aa	CDR3nt
TRBJ1-6	-	-	TRBV4-3	CASSQEGLLGGSPLHF	TGCGCCAGCAGCCAAGAGGGACTCTTGGGCGGTTCACCCCTCCACTTT
TRBJ1-2	-	-	TRBV3-1/TRBV3-2	CASSQGLHRDGYTF	TGTGCCAGCAGCCAAGGTCTTCACAGGGACGGCTACACCTTC
TRBJ2-5	-	-	TRBV5-1	CASSPGIQETQYF	TGCGCCAGCAGTCCAGGTATCCAAGAGACCCAGTACTTC
TRBJ1-4	-	-	TRBV21-1	CASRPGQGKKLFF	TGTGCCAGCAGACCGGGACAGGGAAAGAAACTGTTTTTT
TRBJ2-5	-	TRBD2	TRBV29-1	CSVETPGGRETQYF	TGCAGCGTTGAAACCCCGGGGGGGCGGGAGACCCAGTACTTC
TRBJ2-1	-	TRBD2	TRBV27	CASSLDSGIIYNEQFF	TGTGCCAGCAGTTTGGATAGCGGGATTATCTACAATGAGCAGTTCTTC
TRBJ1-1	-	-	TRBV5-8	CASSPRTIRAWAFF	TGTGCCAGCAGCCCCCGGACCATCAGGGCATGGGCTTTCTTT
TRBJ1-5	-	-	TRBV7-9	CASSWGDQPQHF	TGTGCCAGCAGCTGGGGCGATCAGCCCCAGCATTTT
TRBJ2-1	-	-	TRBV6-4	CASSPMDTTADEQFF	TGTGCCAGCAGCCCAATGGACACCACGGCGGATGAGCAGTTCTTC
TRBJ1-2	-	TRBD1	TRBV4-1	CASSRLQGFVDGYTF	TGCGCCAGCAGCCGCCTACAGGGGTTCGTGGATGGCTACACCTTC
TRBJ2-7	-	-	TRBV10-3	CAISESTYEQYF	TGTGCCATCAGTGAGAGCACGTACGAGCAGTACTTC
TRBJ1-1	-	TRBD1	TRBV4-1	CASSQLPGQGVAFF	TGCGCCAGCAGCCAGTTACCGGGACAGGGTGTAGCTTTCTTT
TRBJ2-2	-	-	TRBV27	CASSLGQNTGELFF	TGTGCCAGCAGTTTAGGACAGAACACCGGGGAGCTGTTTTTT
TRBJ1-2	-	TRBD1	TRBV10-3	CAGKGALSYGYTF	TGTGCCGGAAAGGGGGCTCTAAGCTATGGCTACACCTTC
TRBJ2-1	-	-	TRBV2	CASGQASEVNEQFF	TGTGCCAGCGGGCAGGCTAGCGAGGTCAATGAGCAGTTCTTC
TRBJ2-3	-	TRBD2	TRBV4-3	CASSYGTSVKDTQYF	TGCGCCAGCAGCTACGGGACTAGCGTTAAAGATACGCAGTATTTT
TRBJ1-3	-	-	TRBV9	CASSVAPTRGDTIYF	TGTGCCAGCAGCGTAGCCCCAACCAGGGGTGACACCATATATTTT
TRBJ1-4	-	TRBD1	TRBV28	CASSYRDRITEKLFF	TGTGCCAGCAGTTACCGGGACAGGATAACCGAAAAACTGTTTTTT
TRBJ2-5	-	TRBD2	TRBV9	CASSAGTSGGETQYF	TGTGCCAGCAGCGCGGGGACTAGCGGTGGGGAGACCCAGTACTTC
TRBJ1-1	-	-	TRBV7-2	CASSLASAGVNTEAFF	TGTGCCAGCAGCTTAGCGTCGGCAGGGGTAAACACTGAAGCTTTCTTT
TRBJ2-7	-	-	TRBV5-4	CASSFWQNYEQYF	TGTGCCAGCAGCTTTTGGCAGAACTACGAGCAGTACTTC
TRBJ1-2	-	TRBD1	TRBV6-5	CASSRQGAGNYGYTF	TGTGCCAGCAGCCGACAGGGGGCGGGGAACTATGGCTACACCTTC
TRBJ2-1	-	TRBD2	TRBV7-6	CASSFSGGPYNEQFF	TGTGCCAGCAGCTTTAGCGGGGGCCCCTACAATGAGCAGTTCTTC
TRBJ1-1	once	-	TRBV10-3	CAISAGTEAFF	TGTGCCATCAGTGCCGGGACTGAAGCTTTCTTT
TRBJ1-1	many	-	TRBV6-5	CASRTLRGERTEAFF	TGTGCCAGCAGGACACTCCGGGGAGAGAGGACTGAAGCTTTCTTT
TRBJ1-2	-	TRBD1	TRBV3-1/TRBV3-2	CAQGSQTLLYGYTF	TGTGCACAGGGGAGTCAAACCCTTCTCTATGGCTACACCTTC
TRBJ2-3	-	-	TRBV12-5	CASGLGTSPFSTDTQYF	TGTGCTAGTGGTTTGGGGACAAGTCCCTTTAGCACAGATACGCAGTATTTT
TRBJ1-2	-	-	TRBV2	CASSGDTLYGYTF	TGTGCCAGCAGCGGGGACACCCTCTATGGCTACACCTTC
TRBJ1-1	-	-	TRBV5-1	CASSLDGQNTEAFF	TGCGCCAGCAGCTTGGATGGACAAAACACTGAAGCTTTCTTT
TRBJ1-1	-	-	TRBV11-2	CASSFLGSNTEAFF	TGTGCCAGCAGCTTCCTAGGATCGAACACTGAAGCTTTCTTT
TRBJ2-5	few	TRBD1	TRBV28	CASSQRTGGYQETQYF	TGTGCCAGCAGTCAACGGACAGGGGGCTACCAAGAGACCCAGTACTTC
TRBJ1-1	-	TRBD1	TRBV29-1	CSVGDRLTEAFF	TGCAGCGTTGGGGACAGACTCACTGAAGCTTTCTTT
TRBJ2-7	-	TRBD2	TRBV4-3	CASSPRLAADYEQYF	TGCGCCAGCAGCCCGAGACTAGCGGCGGACTACGAGCAGTACTTC
TRBJ1-4	once	TRBD1	TRBV6-2/TRBV6-3	CASSPTGGRKKLFF	TGTGCCAGCAGCCCAACAGGGGGAAGGAAAAAACTGTTTTTT
TRBJ2-1	-	-	TRBV4-1	CASSLYTNNEQFF	TGCGCCAGCAGCCTCTACACTAATAATGAGCAGTTCTTC
TRBJ2-5	-	-	TRBV6-5	CASTGIGETQYF	TGTGCCAGCACCGGGATTGGGGAGACCCAGTACTTC
TRBJ1-5	-	-	TRBV5-8	CASSLLQRSNQPQHF	TGTGCCAGCAGCTTGCTCCAGAGGAGCAATCAGCCCCAGCATTTT
TRBJ1-6	-	TRBD1	TRBV4-1	CASSHFSGGPLHF	TGCGCCAGCAGCCACTTCTCAGGGGGCCCCCTCCACTTT
TRBJ2-2	-	-	TRBV5-1	CASSPMTSTGELFF	TGCGCCAGCAGCCCCATGACAAGCACCGGGGAGCTGTTTTTT
TRBJ1-4	once	TRBD1	TRBV10-3	CAIRPGQGAGNEKLFF	TGTGCCATCAGGCCGGGACAGGGGGCTGGTAATGAAAAACTGTTTTTT